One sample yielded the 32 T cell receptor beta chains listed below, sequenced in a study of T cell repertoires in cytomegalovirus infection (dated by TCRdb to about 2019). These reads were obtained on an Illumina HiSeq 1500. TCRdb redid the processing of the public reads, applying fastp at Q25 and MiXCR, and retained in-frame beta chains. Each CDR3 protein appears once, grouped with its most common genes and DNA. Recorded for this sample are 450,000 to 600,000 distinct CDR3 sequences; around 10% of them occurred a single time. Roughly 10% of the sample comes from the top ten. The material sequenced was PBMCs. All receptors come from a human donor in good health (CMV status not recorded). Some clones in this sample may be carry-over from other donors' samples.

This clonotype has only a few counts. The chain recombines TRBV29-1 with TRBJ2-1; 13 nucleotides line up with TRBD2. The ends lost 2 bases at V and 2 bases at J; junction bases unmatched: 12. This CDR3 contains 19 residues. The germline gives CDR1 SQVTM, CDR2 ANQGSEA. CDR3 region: CSVEWALGTSGRAYNEQFF. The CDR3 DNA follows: TGCAGCGTTGAATGGGCCCTAGGAACTAGCGGGAGGGCCTACAATGAGCAGTTCTTC.

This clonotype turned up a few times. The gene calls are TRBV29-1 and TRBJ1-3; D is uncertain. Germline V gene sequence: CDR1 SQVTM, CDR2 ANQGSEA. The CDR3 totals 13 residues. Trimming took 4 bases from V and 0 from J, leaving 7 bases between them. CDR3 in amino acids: CSVAQNSGNTIYF. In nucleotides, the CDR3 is TGCAGCGTTGCACAGAACTCTGGAAACACCATATATTTT.

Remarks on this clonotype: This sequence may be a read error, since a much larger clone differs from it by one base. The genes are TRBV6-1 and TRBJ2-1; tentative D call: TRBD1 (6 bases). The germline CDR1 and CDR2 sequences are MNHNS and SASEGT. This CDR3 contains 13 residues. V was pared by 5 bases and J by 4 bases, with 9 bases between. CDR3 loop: CASSFRGYNEQFF. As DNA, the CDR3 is TGTGCCAGCAGTTTCAGGGGTTACAATGAGCAGTTCTTC.

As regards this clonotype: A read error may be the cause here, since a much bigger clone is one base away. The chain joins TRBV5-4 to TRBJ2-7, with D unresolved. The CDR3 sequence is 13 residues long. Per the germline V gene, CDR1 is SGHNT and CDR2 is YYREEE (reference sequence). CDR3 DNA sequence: TGTGCCAGCATCGACGGACGGACCTACGAGCAGTGCTTC. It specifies CASIDGRTYEQCF.

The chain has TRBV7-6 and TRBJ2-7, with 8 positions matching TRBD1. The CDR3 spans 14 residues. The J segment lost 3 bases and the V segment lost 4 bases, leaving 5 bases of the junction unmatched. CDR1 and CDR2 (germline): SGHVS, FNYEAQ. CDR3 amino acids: CASSSTGDNYEQYF. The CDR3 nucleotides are TGTGCCAGCAGCTCGACAGGGGACAACTACGAGCAGTACTTC.

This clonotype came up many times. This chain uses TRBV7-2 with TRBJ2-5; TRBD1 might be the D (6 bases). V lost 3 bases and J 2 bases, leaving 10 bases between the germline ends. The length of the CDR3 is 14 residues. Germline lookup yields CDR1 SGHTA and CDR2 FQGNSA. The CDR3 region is CASSFRTAQETQYF. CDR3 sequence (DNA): TGTGCCAGCAGCTTCCGGACAGCACAAGAGACCCAGTACTTC.

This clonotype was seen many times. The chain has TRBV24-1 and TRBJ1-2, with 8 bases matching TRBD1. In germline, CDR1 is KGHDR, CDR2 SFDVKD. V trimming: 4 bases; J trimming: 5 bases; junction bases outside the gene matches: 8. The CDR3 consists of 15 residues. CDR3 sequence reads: CATSDRGQVGYGYTF. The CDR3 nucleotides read TGTGCCACCAGTGACCGGGGACAGGTGGGATATGGCTACACCTTC.

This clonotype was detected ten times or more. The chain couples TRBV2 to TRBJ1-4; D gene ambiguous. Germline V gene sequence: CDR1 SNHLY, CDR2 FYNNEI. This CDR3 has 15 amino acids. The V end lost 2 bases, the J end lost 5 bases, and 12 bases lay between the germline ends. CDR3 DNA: TGTGCCAGCAGTGAACAGTCCGGGTTGAATGAAAAACTGTTTTTT. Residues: CASSEQSGLNEKLFF.

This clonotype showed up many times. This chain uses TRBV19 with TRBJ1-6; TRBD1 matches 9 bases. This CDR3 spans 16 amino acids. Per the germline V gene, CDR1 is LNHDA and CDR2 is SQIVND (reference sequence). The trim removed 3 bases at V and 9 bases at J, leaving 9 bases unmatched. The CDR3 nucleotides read TGTGCCAGTAGTATCCGGGACAGGGAAGATTTTTCACCCCTCCACTTT. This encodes CASSIRDREDFSPLHF.

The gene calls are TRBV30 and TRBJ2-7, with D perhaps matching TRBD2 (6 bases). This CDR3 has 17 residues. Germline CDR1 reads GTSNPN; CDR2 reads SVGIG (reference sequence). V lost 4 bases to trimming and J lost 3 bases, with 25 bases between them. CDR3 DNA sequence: TGTGCCTGGACCGGGAGCGGCTGGACGGGGGTGGTCTACGAGCAGTACTTC. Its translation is CAWTGSGWTGVVYEQYF.

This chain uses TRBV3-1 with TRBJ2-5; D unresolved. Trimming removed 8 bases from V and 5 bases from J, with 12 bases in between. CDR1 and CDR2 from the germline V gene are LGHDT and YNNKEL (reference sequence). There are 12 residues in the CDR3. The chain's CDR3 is CASLSPRETQYF. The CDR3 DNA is TGTGCCAGCCTCTCCCCCCGGGAGACCCAGTACTTC.

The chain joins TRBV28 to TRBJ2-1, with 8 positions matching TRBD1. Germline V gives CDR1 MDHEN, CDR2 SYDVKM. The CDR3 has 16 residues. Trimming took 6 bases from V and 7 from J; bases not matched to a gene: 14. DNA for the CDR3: TGTGCCAGCAGGGAATTCGGACAGGGATTGGGGAATGAGCAGTTCTTC. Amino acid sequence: CASREFGQGLGNEQFF.

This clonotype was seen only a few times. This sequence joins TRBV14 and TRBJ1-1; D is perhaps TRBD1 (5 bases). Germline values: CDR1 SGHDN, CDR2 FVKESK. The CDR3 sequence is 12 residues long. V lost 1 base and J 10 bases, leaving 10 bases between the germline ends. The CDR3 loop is CASSQGERGAFF. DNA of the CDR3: TGTGCCAGCAGCCAAGGGGAAAGGGGAGCTTTCTTT.

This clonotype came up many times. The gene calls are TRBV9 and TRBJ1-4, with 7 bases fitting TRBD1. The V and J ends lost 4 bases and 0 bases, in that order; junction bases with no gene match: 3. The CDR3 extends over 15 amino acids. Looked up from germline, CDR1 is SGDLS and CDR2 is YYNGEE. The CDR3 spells CASSTGTATNEKLFF. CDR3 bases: TGTGCCAGCAGCACCGGGACAGCAACTAATGAAAAACTGTTTTTT.

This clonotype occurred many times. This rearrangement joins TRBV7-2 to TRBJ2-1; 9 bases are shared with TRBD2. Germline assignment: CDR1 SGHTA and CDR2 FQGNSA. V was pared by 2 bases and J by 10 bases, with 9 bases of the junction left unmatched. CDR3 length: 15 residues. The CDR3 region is CASSLTGREGREQFF. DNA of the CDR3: TGTGCCAGCAGCTTAACCGGGCGGGAGGGCCGCGAGCAGTTCTTC.

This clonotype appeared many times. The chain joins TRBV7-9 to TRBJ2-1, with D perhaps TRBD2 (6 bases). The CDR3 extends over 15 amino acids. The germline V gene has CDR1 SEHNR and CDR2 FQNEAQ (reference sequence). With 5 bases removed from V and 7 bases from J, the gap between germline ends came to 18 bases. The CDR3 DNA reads TGTGCCAGCAGCCCACTCGGGAGCAGCGGGAATGAGCAGTTCTTC. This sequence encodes CASSPLGSSGNEQFF.

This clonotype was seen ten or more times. The DNA for the CDR3 is TGTGCCAGCAGTTACTCGATTTGGCAGGGGGACGAGCAGTACTTC. Translation: CASSYSIWQGDEQYF. This rearrangement joins TRBV6-6 to TRBJ2-7; 7 nucleotides line up with TRBD1. The CDR3 sequence is 15 residues long. V dropped 0 bases and J dropped 5; count of bases not matched to a gene: 7. The V gene's germline CDR1 is MNHNY and CDR2 SVGAGI (reference sequence).

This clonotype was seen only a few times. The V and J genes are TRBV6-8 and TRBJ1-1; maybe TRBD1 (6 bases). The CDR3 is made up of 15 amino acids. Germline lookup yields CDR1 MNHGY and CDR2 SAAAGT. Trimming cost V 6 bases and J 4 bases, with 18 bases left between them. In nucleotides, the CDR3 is TGTGCCAGCAGGGACGGGGGGCGCGGGACCACTGAAGCTTTCTTT. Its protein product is CASRDGGRGTTEAFF.

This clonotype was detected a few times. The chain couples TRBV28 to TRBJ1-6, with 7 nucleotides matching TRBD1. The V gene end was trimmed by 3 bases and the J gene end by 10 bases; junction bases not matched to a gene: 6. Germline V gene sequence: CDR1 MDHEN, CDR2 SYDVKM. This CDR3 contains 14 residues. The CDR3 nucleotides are TGTGCCAGCAGTTTTGGACAGGACGAGTCACCCCTCCACTTT. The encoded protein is CASSFGQDESPLHF.

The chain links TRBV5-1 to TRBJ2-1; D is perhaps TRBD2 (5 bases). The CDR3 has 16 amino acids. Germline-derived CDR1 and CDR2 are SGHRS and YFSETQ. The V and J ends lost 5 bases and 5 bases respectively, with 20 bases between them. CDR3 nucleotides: TGCGCCAGCAGTGCGGGCTCAACGTCGTCCCACAATGAGCAGTTCTTC. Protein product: CASSAGSTSSHNEQFF.

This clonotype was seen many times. CDR3 in DNA: TGTGCCAGCAGCCCCAGGGCTTTATCCTCTGGGGCCAACGTCCTGACTTTC. Protein product: CASSPRALSSGANVLTF. The chain uses TRBV5-4 and TRBJ2-6, with D possibly TRBD1 on 5 matching bases. This CDR3 has 17 residues. The ends were cut back, 4 bases at V and 0 bases at J, with 14 bases in the middle. The germline V gene has CDR1 SGHNT and CDR2 YYREEE (reference sequence).

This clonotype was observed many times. As DNA, the CDR3 is TGTGCCAGCAGCTTGCAGGCCAGGAACACTGAAGCTTTCTTT. Encoded protein: CASSLQARNTEAFF. The chain combines TRBV7-9 with TRBJ1-1; no clear D. This CDR3 comprises 14 residues. CDR1 is SEHNR and CDR2 is FQNEAQ in the germline V gene (reference sequence). Trimming shortened V by 3 bases and J by 1 base, and 9 bases separated the two germline ends.

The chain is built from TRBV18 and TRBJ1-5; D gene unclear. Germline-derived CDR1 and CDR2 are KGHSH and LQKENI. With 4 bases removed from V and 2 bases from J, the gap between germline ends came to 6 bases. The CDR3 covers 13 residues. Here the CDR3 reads CASSHGGNQPQHF. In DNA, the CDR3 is TGTGCCAGCTCACACGGGGGCAATCAGCCCCAGCATTTT.

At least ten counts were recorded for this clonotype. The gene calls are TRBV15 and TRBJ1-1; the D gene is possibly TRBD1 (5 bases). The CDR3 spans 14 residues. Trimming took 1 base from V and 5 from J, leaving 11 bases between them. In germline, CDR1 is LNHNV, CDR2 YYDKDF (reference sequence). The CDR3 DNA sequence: TGTGCCACCAGCAGAGCGCAGGGAGGGACTGAAGCTTTCTTT. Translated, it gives CATSRAQGGTEAFF.

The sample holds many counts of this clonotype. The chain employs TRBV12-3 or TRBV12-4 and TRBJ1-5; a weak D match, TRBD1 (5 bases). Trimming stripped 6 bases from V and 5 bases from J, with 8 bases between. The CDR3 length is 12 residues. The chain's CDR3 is CASRWGDQPQHF. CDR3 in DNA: TGTGCCAGCAGGTGGGGCGATCAGCCCCAGCATTTT.

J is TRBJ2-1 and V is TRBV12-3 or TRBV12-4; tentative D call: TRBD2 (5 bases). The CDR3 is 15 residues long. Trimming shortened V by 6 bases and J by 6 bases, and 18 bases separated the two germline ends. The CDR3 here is CASRAKWGASNEQFF. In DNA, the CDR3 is TGTGCCAGCAGGGCTAAATGGGGAGCCTCCAATGAGCAGTTCTTC.

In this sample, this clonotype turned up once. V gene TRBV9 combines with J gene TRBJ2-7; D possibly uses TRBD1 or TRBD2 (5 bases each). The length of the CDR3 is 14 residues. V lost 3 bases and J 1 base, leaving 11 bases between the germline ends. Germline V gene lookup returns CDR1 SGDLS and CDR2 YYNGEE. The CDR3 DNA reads TGTGCCAGCAGCGCCCGGGACGGTTCCTACGAGCAGTACTTC. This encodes CASSARDGSYEQYF.

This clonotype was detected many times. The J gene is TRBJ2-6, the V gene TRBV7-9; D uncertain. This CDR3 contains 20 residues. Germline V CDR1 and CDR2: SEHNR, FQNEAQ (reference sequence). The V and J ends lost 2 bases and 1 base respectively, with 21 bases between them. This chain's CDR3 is CASSLSRKMGLSSGANVLTF. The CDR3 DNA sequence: TGTGCCAGCAGCTTAAGTCGGAAGATGGGTCTAAGTTCTGGGGCCAACGTCCTGACTTTC.

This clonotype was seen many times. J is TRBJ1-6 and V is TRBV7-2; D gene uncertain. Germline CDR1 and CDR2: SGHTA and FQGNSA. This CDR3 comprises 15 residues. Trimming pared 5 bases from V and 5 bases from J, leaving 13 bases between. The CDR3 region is CASSEDPWDNSPLHF. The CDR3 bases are TGTGCCAGCAGCGAGGACCCCTGGGATAATTCACCCCTCCACTTT.

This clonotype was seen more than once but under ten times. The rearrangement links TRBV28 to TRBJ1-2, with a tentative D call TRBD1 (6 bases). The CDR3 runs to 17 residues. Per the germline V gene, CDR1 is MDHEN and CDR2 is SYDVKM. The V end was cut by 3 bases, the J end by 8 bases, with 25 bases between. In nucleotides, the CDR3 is TGTGCCAGCAGTTTTCAGCGATATCAGGGGAGGAGGGAAGGCTACACCTTC. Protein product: CASSFQRYQGRREGYTF.

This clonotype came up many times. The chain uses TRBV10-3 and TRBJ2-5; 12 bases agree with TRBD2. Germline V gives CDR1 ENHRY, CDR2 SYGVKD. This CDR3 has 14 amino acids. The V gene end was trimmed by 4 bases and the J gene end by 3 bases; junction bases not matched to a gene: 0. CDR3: CAISGTSGEETQYF. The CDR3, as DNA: TGTGCCATCAGTGGGACTAGCGGGGAAGAGACCCAGTACTTC.

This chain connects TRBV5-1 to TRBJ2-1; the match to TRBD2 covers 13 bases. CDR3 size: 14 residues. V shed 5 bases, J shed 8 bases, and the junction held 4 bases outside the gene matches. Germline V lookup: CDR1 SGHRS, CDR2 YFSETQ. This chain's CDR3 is CASSWGTSGDEQFF. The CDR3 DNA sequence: TGCGCCAGCAGTTGGGGGACTAGCGGGGATGAGCAGTTCTTC.